The clone carrying this TCR beta chain was counted a few times. The antigen is not known. Germline CDR1 SGHKS, CDR2 YYEKEE (reference sequence). V shed 2 bases and J shed 2 bases, with 13 bases lying between them. The CDR3 totals 15 residues. Investigators prepared the TCR beta libraries by applying iRepertoire HTBI primers and Arm-PCR of CDR3 regions. In TCRdb, the multiplex PCR reads were re-called with MiXCR into one record per CDR3 protein. The sample includes about 380,000 distinct CDR3 sequences, less than 20% of them seen just once. This specimen belongs to a study of regulatory T cells in long-lasting Graves disease. Study at large: Prior antithyroid drug treatment in newly diagnosed Graves' patients lasted under 3 months.

The time point was: newly diagnosed GD, antithyroid drugs for less than 3 months. Isolated PBMC RNA provided the starting material for the TCR library. Notes on the study in general: Patients with persistent disease showed a bias toward TRBV28, TRBJ1-2 and TRBJ2-5.

This specimen consisted of peripheral blood mononuclear cells (PBMCs), obtained at new diagnosis, from a patient treated with antithyroid drugs. The clonotype originates from a female donor with Graves disease. J is TRBJ1-2 and V is TRBV5-5, with D uncertain. CDR3 coding DNA: TGTGCCAGCAGCTTCACCGACCCTGAAAACTATGGCTACACCTTC. Residues: CASSFTDPENYGYTF.